One sample yielded the 19 T cell receptor beta chains listed below, sequenced in a study of blood T cells in healthy people across ages. PCR was performed a second time for about 7 to 12 cycles using a sample-barcoded 5' primer and a J-beta primer mix. TCRdb reanalysed the 5' RACE reads using MiXCR and keeps one entry per CDR3 protein. The table has around 690,000 distinct CDR3 sequences, 58% seen once. Sequencing input: blood. The receptors shown here come from a man aged 55-75 years in good health.

The V and J genes are TRBV29-1 and TRBJ1-1; possibly TRBD1 for D (5 bases). V was pared by 6 bases and J by 8 bases, with 25 bases between. Per the germline V gene, CDR1 is SQVTM and CDR2 is ANQGSEA. The CDR3 spans 15 residues. The CDR3 loop is CSVLPGTSPRPEAFF. The DNA of the CDR3 is TGCAGCGTCCTCCCCGGGACCTCGCCCCGGCCCGAAGCTTTCTTT.

The chain's CDR3 is CASSLSFGTDSNQPQHF. The CDR3 nucleotides read TGTGCCAGCAGTCTTAGTTTTGGGACGGATAGCAATCAGCCCCAGCATTTT. V usage is TRBV12-3 or TRBV12-4 and J usage is TRBJ1-5; the D gene is possibly TRBD1 (5 bases). Trimming left V 5 bases short and J 0 bases short, with 17 bases between. This CDR3 comprises 17 residues.

This clonotype has just a few counts. The chain combines TRBV7-9 with TRBJ2-1; the D gene could be TRBD1 or TRBD2 (5 bases each). Germline assignment: CDR1 SEHNR and CDR2 FQNEAQ (reference sequence). This CDR3 comprises 12 residues. Trimming shortened V by 5 bases and J by 9 bases, and 11 bases separated the two germline ends. The CDR3 spells CASSPIGGEQFF. The CDR3 DNA is TGTGCCAGCAGCCCGATTGGGGGTGAGCAGTTCTTC.

The chain employs TRBV4-2 and TRBJ2-3; tentative D call: TRBD2 (7 bases). Germline values: CDR1 LGHNA, CDR2 YNFKEQ. Trimming shortened V by 0 bases and J by 4 bases, and 11 bases separated the two germline ends. This CDR3 spans 15 amino acids. The CDR3: CASSQEGGAPDTQYF. CDR3 DNA: TGTGCCAGCAGCCAAGAAGGGGGGGCCCCAGATACGCAGTATTTT.

V is TRBV7-6 and J is TRBJ1-4; D remains ambiguous. The V gene's germline CDR1 is SGHVS and CDR2 FNYEAQ. Trimming pared 1 base from V and 1 base from J, leaving 13 bases between. The CDR3 runs to 17 residues. In DNA form, the CDR3 reads TGTGCCAGCAGCTTAGTAGGGTTGGGCCGAACTAATGAAAAACTGTTTTTT. Its protein is CASSLVGLGRTNEKLFF.

This clonotype was found many times. The chain recombines TRBV29-1 with TRBJ1-2, with TRBD1 matching 8 bases. CDR1 is SQVTM and CDR2 is ANQGSEA in the germline V gene. The ends lost 3 bases at V and 4 bases at J; junction bases unmatched: 10. This CDR3 comprises 15 residues. The CDR3 DNA is TGCAGCGTTGAGAGGGAAACAGGGGGTGGCTATGGCTACACCTTC. Its translation: CSVERETGGGYGYTF. Together with reference TRBV29-1 and TRBJ1-2, the CDR3 gives the full variable domain: SAVISQKPSRDICQRGTSLTIQCQVDSQVTMMFWYRQQPGQSLTLIATANQGSEATYESGFVIDKFPISRPNLTFSTLTVSNMSPEDSSIYLCSVERETGGGYGYTFGSGTRLTVV.

The chain employs TRBV10-2 and TRBJ2-6, with D uncertain. Per germline, CDR1 WSHSY and CDR2 SAAADI. V was shortened by 6 bases and J by 0 bases, with 9 bases between the two germline ends. This CDR3 is 15 amino acids long. In DNA form, the CDR3 reads TGCGCCAGCAGGGATGGGCGCTCTGGGGCCAACGTCCTGACTTTC. Protein sequence: CASRDGRSGANVLTF.

This clonotype was detected only a few times. The V call is TRBV6-6, the J call TRBJ2-1; D gene uncertain. The V gene's germline CDR1 is MNHNY and CDR2 SVGAGI (reference sequence). V was clipped by 6 bases and J by 6 bases, with 12 bases between them. The CDR3 totals 13 residues. The CDR3 DNA reads as TGTGCCAGCAGCCCCCTCTTGGGCAATGAGCAGTTCTTC. This encodes CASSPLLGNEQFF.

The CDR3 sequence: CASSITGTNGETQYF. CDR3 nucleotides: TGTGCCAGCAGCATAACCGGGACTAACGGAGAGACCCAGTACTTC. The J gene is TRBJ2-5, the V gene TRBV7-9; TRBD2 aligns across 7 bases. The CDR3 consists of 15 residues. The V segment lost 5 bases and the J segment 4 bases; nucleotides outside the gene matches: 10. Germline values: CDR1 SEHNR, CDR2 FQNEAQ (reference sequence).

The rearrangement links TRBV7-2 to TRBJ2-5; D not certain. Germline CDR1 and CDR2: SGHTA and FQGNSA. V lost 0 bases and J 3 bases, leaving 11 bases between the germline ends. CDR3 length: 15 amino acids. The CDR3 sequence is CASSLASLIEETQYF. CDR3 bases: TGTGCCAGCAGCTTAGCGTCTCTTATCGAAGAGACCCAGTACTTC.

The chain is built from TRBV20-1 and TRBJ2-1, with 7 nucleotides matching TRBD2. The last part of the DNA fits TRBJ2-7 better; the J call may be wrong. Germline lookup yields CDR1 DFQATT and CDR2 SNEGSKA (reference sequence). The CDR3 loop spans 16 amino acids. The CDR3 spells CSAASLARGYYNEQYF. The CDR3 coding sequence is TGCAGTGCTGCGTCACTAGCGAGGGGTTACTACAATGAGCAGTACTTC.

Notes on this clonotype: The junction shows a germline mismatch at one end, possibly a read error. J is TRBJ2-5 and V is TRBV4-2, with TRBD2 as a possible D gene (6 bases). CDR1 LGHNA and CDR2 YNFKEQ come from the germline V gene. The CDR3 runs 14 residues. The CDR3 region is CTSSQVAGKETQYF. CDR3 sequence (DNA): TGTACCAGCAGCCAAGTTGCGGGAAAGGAGACCCAGTACTTC.

This clonotype was counted only a few times. This chain connects TRBV7-7 to TRBJ2-5, with 8 nucleotides matching TRBD2. This CDR3 contains 15 residues. J gave up 2 bases and V 5 bases, and 7 bases lay outside the gene matches. Germline CDR1 reads SSHAT; CDR2 reads FNYEAQ (reference sequence). The CDR3 sequence: CASSPLAGRQETQYF. CDR3 in DNA: TGTGCCAGCAGCCCCTTAGCGGGGCGGCAAGAGACCCAGTACTTC.

The sample holds a few counts of this clonotype. The J gene is TRBJ2-4, the V gene TRBV10-3, with a weak D call TRBD2 (5 bases). This CDR3 has 15 amino acids. Trimming left V 2 bases short and J 2 bases short, with 10 bases between. Germline V lookup: CDR1 ENHRY, CDR2 SYGVKD. Here the CDR3 reads CAISEGRETKNIQYF. DNA for the CDR3: TGTGCCATCAGTGAGGGCCGGGAAACCAAAAACATTCAGTACTTC.

This chain links TRBV14 with TRBJ2-3; D remains ambiguous. V was pared by 0 bases and J by 3 bases, with 10 bases between. This CDR3 region has 15 residues. Germline V gene lookup returns CDR1 SGHDN and CDR2 FVKESK. In DNA form, the CDR3 reads TGTGCCAGCAGCCAAGACGTATTTAGTACAGATACGCAGTATTTT. It yields the protein CASSQDVFSTDTQYF.

The V call is TRBV13, the J call TRBJ2-1, with D perhaps assigned TRBD1 or TRBD2 (5 bases each). This CDR3 contains 14 residues. CDR1 PRHDT and CDR2 FYEKMQ come from the germline V gene (reference sequence). The V end was cut by 1 base, the J end by 7 bases, with 11 bases between. DNA of the CDR3: TGTGCCAGCAGCTTAGTTGGGGGATCAAATGAGCAGTTCTTC. Its translation: CASSLVGGSNEQFF.

This chain connects TRBV3-1 to TRBJ2-5; D remains unclear. The J call could be wrong; TRBJ2-4 is a better fit for the DNA end. From germline, CDR1 is LGHDT and CDR2 YNNKEL (reference sequence). The CDR3 extends over 11 amino acids. This chain's CDR3 is CASSQSGIQYF. CDR3 coding DNA: TGTGCCAGCAGCCAATCCGGCATTCAGTACTTC.

This clonotype occurred a few times. This chain links TRBV5-1 with TRBJ2-3; D is uncertain. This CDR3 is 13 amino acids long. Germline values: CDR1 SGHRS, CDR2 YFSETQ. V lost 4 bases and J 7 bases, leaving 13 bases between the germline ends. The CDR3: CASSPTLGNTQYF. Written as DNA, the CDR3 is TGCGCCAGCAGCCCCACGTTGGGGAATACGCAGTATTTT.

The CDR3 protein is CASSPSTDLTLANYGYTF. The CDR3 DNA is TGCGCCAGCAGCCCCTCGACAGACCTTACACTAGCTAACTATGGCTACACCTTC. V usage is TRBV5-1 and J usage is TRBJ1-2, with D possibly matching TRBD1 (5 bases). Germline loops: CDR1 SGHRS, CDR2 YFSETQ. This CDR3 region has 18 residues. V was cut by 4 bases and J by 0 bases, with 22 bases left in between.